This T cell receptor (beta chain) originates from a study of T cells after yellow fever vaccination. Germline CDR1 reads MGHRA; CDR2 reads YSYEKL. Between the trimmed V and J ends, which lost 0 bases and 3 bases, there was a span of 9 bases. This CDR3 region has 14 residues. Overall study findings and caveats: Some clonotypes, a small share, were shared between CD4 and CD8 compartments.

On this clonotype: Its antigen remains unknown.

TCRdb fed the 5' RACE reads into MiXCR, producing one record per CDR3 protein. The sample yields fewer than 100,000 distinct CDR3 sequences, about 5.8% seen once. The genes are TRBV4-1 and TRBJ2-7; D not certain. The origin of this receptor is a man in his late teens or twenties who received the YFV17D yellow fever vaccine. This specimen consisted of CD8+ T cells sorted from PBMCs, obtained 10 days after the yellow fever booster vaccination. DNA of the CDR3: TGCGCCAGCAGCCAAGAGGTGGCAGGCTACGAGCAGTACTTC. Translating it yields CASSQEVAGYEQYF.